The 12 T cell receptor beta chains below all came from one sample that was sequenced in a study of spatial heterogeneity in lung cancer. MiXCR, run by TCRdb on the 5' RACE reads, gives a single entry per CDR3 protein. The table shows tens of thousands of distinct CDR3 sequences, with approximately 5.9% occurring only once. Described time point: blood at routine non-recurrence follow-up after resection. The material was PBMCs, obtained at follow-up. The receptors come from a female donor with early-stage non-small cell lung cancer.

The gene calls are TRBV12-3 or TRBV12-4 and TRBJ2-7; TRBD1 might be the D (5 bases). V was pared by 3 bases and J by 7 bases, with 10 bases between. The CDR3 totals 12 residues. CDR3 loop: CASSLGHWEQYF. The CDR3 region has the DNA TGTGCCAGCAGTTTGGGGCACTGGGAGCAGTACTTC.

This chain uses TRBV7-6 with TRBJ2-5; D is unclear. V was shortened by 4 bases and J by 4 bases, with 10 bases between the two germline ends. The CDR3 has 13 residues. Germline CDR1 SGHVS, CDR2 FNYEAQ. The CDR3 region is CASSSLSSETQYF. The CDR3 DNA sequence: TGTGCCAGCAGCTCCTTATCGTCAGAGACCCAGTACTTC.

This clonotype occurred many times. The rearrangement joins TRBV14 to TRBJ2-2; D unresolved. This CDR3 is built from 14 residues. Deletions cut 4 bases from V and 7 bases from J, with 13 bases between. Germline assignment: CDR1 SGHDN and CDR2 FVKESK. DNA of the CDR3: TGTGCCAGCAGCCCCCCCCTGTTCCGCGGGGAGCTGTTTTTT. Protein: CASSPPLFRGELFF. The variable domain in full, completed from reference TRBV14 and TRBJ2-2, reads EAGVTQFPSHSVIEKGQTVTLRCDPISGHDNLYWYRRVMGKEIKFLLHFVKESKQDESGMPNNRFLAERTGGTYSTLKVQPAELEDSGVYFCASSPPLFRGELFFGEGSRLTVL.

In this sample, this clonotype turned up many times. The V call is TRBV7-2, the J call TRBJ2-7, with a possible D match to TRBD2 (6 bases). In germline, CDR1 is SGHTA, CDR2 FQGNSA. V dropped 1 base and J dropped 0 bases, with 10 bases sitting between them. This CDR3 comprises 15 residues. The CDR3 is CASSLVLDYSYEQYF. CDR3 nucleotides: TGTGCCAGCAGCTTAGTTTTGGACTACTCCTACGAGCAGTACTTC.

This clonotype is classed as medium-sized. The chain has TRBV20-1 and TRBJ1-1, with D possibly matching TRBD1 (6 bases). Germline CDR1 is DFQATT and CDR2 is SNEGSKA (reference sequence). V lost 6 bases, J lost 2 bases, and 13 bases lay in between. CDR3 length equals 13 residues. The CDR3 DNA sequence: TGCAGTGCGGAAGGACAGCCCAACACTGAAGCTTTCTTT. This sequence encodes CSAEGQPNTEAFF.

This clonotype has at least ten counts. This chain links TRBV4-3 with TRBJ2-3, with D perhaps given as TRBD1 or TRBD2 (6 bases each). Germline lookup yields CDR1 LGHNA and CDR2 YSLEER. The CDR3 spans 16 residues. V lost 0 bases and J lost 7, with 17 bases in between. The CDR3 spells CASSQDGPRGANTQYF. The DNA of the CDR3 is TGCGCCAGCAGCCAAGATGGCCCAAGGGGGGCAAATACGCAGTATTTT.

In this sample, this clonotype turned up many times. The chain has TRBV28 and TRBJ2-5; TRBD2 aligns across 8 bases. The CDR3 loop spans 15 amino acids. Germline CDR1 reads MDHEN; CDR2 reads SYDVKM. After removal of 5 bases from V and 2 bases from J, the junction contained 7 bases not matched to a gene. The CDR3 spells CASSIPAGAQETQYF. In DNA, the CDR3 is TGTGCCAGCAGTATACCAGCGGGGGCTCAAGAGACCCAGTACTTC.

This clonotype was detected ten times or more. V and J are TRBV15 and TRBJ1-1, with D unresolved. CDR1 and CDR2 (germline): LNHNV, YYDKDF (reference sequence). This CDR3 is built from 11 residues. V was pared by 1 base and J by 8 bases, with 5 bases between. The CDR3 loop reads CATSRVGEAFF. CDR3 sequence (DNA): TGTGCCACCAGCAGAGTCGGAGAAGCTTTCTTT.

Many counts were recorded for this clonotype. The V call is TRBV28, the J call TRBJ1-3, with no clear D. Between the trimmed V and J ends, which lost 7 bases and 0 bases, there was a span of 13 bases. There are 15 residues in the CDR3. The germline V gene encodes CDR1 MDHEN and CDR2 SYDVKM. The CDR3 protein is CASILGGSSGNTIYF. CDR3 in DNA: TGTGCCAGCATCCTCGGCGGGAGCTCTGGAAACACCATATATTTT. Combining the CDR3 with reference TRBV28 and TRBJ1-3 gives the whole variable domain DVKVTQSSRYLVKRTGEKVFLECVQDMDHENMFWYRQDPGLGLRLIYFSYDVKMKEKGDIPEGYSVSREKKERFSLILESASTNQTSMYLCASILGGSSGNTIYFGEGSWLTVV.

This clonotype was seen repeatedly, ten times or more. The chain recombines TRBV7-9 with TRBJ2-7; 7 bases fit TRBD1. CDR3 length: 15 residues. Germline values: CDR1 SEHNR, CDR2 FQNEAQ (reference sequence). V lost 2 bases and J lost 0; bases outside the gene matches: 4. CDR3 bases: TGTGCCAGCAGCTTATGGGACAGCCTCTCCTACGAGCAGTACTTC. Translated: CASSLWDSLSYEQYF.

This clonotype was seen a handful of times. This chain joins TRBV7-2 and TRBJ2-7; 7 bases line up with TRBD2. The CDR3 length is 13 residues. The V gene end was trimmed by 5 bases and the J gene end by 7 bases; junction bases not matched to a gene: 8. Germline assignment: CDR1 SGHTA and CDR2 FQGNSA. The CDR3 nucleotides are TGTGCCAGCAGCCCAGGGACTACCCCGGAGCAGTACTTC. Translated: CASSPGTTPEQYF.

This chain connects TRBV7-9 to TRBJ1-2; 11 bases line up with TRBD1. The CDR3 has 15 amino acids. Looked up from germline, CDR1 is SEHNR and CDR2 is FQNEAQ (reference sequence). After removal of 5 bases from V and 5 bases from J, the junction contained 7 bases not matched to a gene. CDR3 nucleotides: TGTGCCAGCAGCCAAGGACAGGGGGCAGGATATGGCTACACCTTC. Translated, it gives CASSQGQGAGYGYTF. The full variable domain, rest sourced from reference TRBV7-9 and TRBJ1-2, is DTGVSQNPRHKITKRGQNVTFRCDPISEHNRLYWYRQTLGQGPEFLTYFQNEAQLEKSRLLSDRFSAERPKGSFSTLEIQRTEQGDSAMYLCASSQGQGAGYGYTFGSGTRLTVV.